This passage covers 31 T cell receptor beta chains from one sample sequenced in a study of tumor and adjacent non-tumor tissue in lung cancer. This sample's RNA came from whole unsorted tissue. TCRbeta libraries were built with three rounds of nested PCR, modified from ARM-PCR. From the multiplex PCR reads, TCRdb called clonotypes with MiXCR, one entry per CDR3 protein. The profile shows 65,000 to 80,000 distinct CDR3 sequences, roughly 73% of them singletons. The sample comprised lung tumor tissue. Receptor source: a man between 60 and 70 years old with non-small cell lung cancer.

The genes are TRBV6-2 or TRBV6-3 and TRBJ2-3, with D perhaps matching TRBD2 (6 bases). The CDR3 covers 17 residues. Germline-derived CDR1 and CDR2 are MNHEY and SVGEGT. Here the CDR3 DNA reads TGTGTCTGCAGTTATTACCTACTAGCAGGAGCCACAGATACGCAGTATTTT. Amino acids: CVCSYYLLAGATDTQYF.

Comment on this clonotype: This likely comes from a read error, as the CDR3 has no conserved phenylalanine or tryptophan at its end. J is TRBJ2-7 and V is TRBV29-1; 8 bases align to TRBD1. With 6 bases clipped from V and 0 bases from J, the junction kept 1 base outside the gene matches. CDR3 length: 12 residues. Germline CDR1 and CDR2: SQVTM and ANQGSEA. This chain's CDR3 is CSVGQGSYEQYS. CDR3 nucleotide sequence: TGCAGCGTCGGACAGGGCTCCTACGAGCAGTACTCC.

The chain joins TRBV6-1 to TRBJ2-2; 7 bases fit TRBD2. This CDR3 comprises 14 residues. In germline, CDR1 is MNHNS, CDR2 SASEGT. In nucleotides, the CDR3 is TGTGCGAGCTGTGAAGGACTAGACACCGGGGAGCTGTTTTTT. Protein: CASCEGLDTGELFF.

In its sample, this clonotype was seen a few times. The CDR3 spells CSARQSGREYKKQHF. In DNA form, the CDR3 reads TGCAGTGCTAGACAGTCAGGCAGGGAGTATAAGAAACAGCATTTT. The gene calls are TRBV20-1 and TRBJ1-5; a possible D gene is TRBD1 (5 bases). V was cut by 2 bases and J by 13 bases, with 24 bases left in between. The V gene's germline CDR1 is DFQATT and CDR2 SNEGSKA (reference sequence). The CDR3 consists of 15 residues.

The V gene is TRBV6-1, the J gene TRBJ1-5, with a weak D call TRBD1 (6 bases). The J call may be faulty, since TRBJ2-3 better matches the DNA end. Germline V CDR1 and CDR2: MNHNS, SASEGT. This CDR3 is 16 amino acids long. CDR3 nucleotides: TGTGCCAGCAGTGAATCCCCTGGACAGTCCAATCAGCCCCAGTATTTT. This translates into CASSESPGQSNQPQYF.

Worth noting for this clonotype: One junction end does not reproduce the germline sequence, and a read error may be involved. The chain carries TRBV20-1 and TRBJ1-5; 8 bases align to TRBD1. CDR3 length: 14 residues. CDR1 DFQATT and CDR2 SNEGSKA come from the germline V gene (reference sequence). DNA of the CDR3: TGCAGTGTGTCCTCCGGGACAGGTCATCAACCCCTGCATTTT. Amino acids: CSVSSGTGHQPLHF.

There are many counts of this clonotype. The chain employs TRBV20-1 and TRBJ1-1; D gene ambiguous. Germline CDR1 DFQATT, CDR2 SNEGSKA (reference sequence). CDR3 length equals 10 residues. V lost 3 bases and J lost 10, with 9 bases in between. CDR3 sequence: CSASEERAFF. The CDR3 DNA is TGCAGTGCTAGTGAGGAGAGAGCTTTCTTT.

CDR3 loop: CSARGGRNMNNEAFF. The DNA for the CDR3 is TGCAGTGCTAGAGGGGGCAGAAACATGAACAATGAGGCTTTCTTT. The V call is TRBV20-1, the J call TRBJ1-1; perhaps TRBD1 as D (5 bases). Between the trimmed V and J ends, which lost 1 base and 11 bases, there was a span of 23 bases. The CDR3 extends over 15 amino acids. Per the germline V gene, CDR1 is DFQATT and CDR2 is SNEGSKA (reference sequence).

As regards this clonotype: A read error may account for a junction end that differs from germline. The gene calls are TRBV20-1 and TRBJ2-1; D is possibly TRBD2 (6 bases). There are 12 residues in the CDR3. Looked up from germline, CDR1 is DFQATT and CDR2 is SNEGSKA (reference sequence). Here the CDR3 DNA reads TGTAGTGCTAGGGCCGGAGGGAGTGAGCAGTTATTC. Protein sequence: CSARAGGSEQLF.

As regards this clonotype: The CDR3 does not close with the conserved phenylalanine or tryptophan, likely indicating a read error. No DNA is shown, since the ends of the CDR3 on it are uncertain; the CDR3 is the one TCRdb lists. The CDR3 reads CSARDQRTSYEYFI. This chain connects TRBV20-1 to TRBJ2-1; no DNA check was done on the table's D call, TRBD2. With termini counted, the CDR3 has 14 amino acids. Germline V gives CDR1 DFQATT, CDR2 SNEGSKA (reference sequence).

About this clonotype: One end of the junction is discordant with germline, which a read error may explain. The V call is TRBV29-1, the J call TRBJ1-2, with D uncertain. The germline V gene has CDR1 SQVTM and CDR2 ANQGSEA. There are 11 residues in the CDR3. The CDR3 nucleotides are TGCAGCGTTGAAGAGAACTATAGCTACACCTTC. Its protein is CSVEENYSYTF.

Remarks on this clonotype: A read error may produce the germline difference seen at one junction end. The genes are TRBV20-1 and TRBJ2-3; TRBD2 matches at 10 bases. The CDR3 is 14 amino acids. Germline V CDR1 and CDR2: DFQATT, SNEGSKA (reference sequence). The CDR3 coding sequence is TGTAGTGCTATAAGCGGGAGGGGGACAGATACGCAGTATTTT. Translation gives CSAISGRGTDTQYF.

The CDR3 DNA is TGTGCCATCACACCGACAGACTTCACAGATACGCAGTATTTT. Amino acid sequence: CAITPTDFTDTQYF. The rearrangement uses TRBV10-3 and TRBJ2-3; weak D call: TRBD1 (5 bases). The V end was cut by 7 bases, the J end by 2 bases, with 13 bases between. CDR1 and CDR2 (germline): ENHRY, SYGVKD. The CDR3 has 14 amino acids.

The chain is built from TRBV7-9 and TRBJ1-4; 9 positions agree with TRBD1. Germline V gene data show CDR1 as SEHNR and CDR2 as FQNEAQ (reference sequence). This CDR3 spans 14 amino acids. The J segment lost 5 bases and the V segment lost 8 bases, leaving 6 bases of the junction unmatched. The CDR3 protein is CASEDGTGNEKLFF. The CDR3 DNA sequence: TGTGCCAGCGAAGACGGGACAGGGAATGAAAAACTGTTTTTT.

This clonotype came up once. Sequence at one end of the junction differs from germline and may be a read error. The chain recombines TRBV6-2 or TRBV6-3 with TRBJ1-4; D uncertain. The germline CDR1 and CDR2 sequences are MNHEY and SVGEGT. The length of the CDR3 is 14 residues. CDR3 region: CANSRKPGGEKLFF. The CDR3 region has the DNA TGTGCCAACAGTCGCAAGCCCGGCGGCGAAAAACTGTTTTTT.

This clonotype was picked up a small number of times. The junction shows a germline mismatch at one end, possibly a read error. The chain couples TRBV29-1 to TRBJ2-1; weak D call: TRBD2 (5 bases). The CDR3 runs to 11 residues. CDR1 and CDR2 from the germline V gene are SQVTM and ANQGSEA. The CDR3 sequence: CSATEYDEQFF. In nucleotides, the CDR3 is TGTAGCGCTACCGAGTACGATGAGCAGTTCTTC.

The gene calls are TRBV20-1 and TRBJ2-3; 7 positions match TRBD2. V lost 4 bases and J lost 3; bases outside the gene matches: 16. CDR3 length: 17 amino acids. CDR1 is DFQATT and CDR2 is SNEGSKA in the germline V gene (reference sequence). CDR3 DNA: TGCAGTGCTATTCCTGAGGGGACTAACGGGTGGACAGATACGCAGTATTTT. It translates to CSAIPEGTNGWTDTQYF.

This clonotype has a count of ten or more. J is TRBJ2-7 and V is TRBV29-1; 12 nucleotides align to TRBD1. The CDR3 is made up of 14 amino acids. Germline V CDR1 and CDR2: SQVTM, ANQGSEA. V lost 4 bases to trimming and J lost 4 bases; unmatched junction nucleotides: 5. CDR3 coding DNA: TGCAGCGTTGTTGGGACAGGGGGCTTGTACGAGCAGTACTTC. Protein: CSVVGTGGLYEQYF.

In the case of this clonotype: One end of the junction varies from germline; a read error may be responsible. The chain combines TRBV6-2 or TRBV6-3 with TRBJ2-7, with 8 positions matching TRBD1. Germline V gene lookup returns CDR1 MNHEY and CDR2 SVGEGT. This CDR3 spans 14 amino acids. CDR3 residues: CASREPGQDHEQYF. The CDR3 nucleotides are TGTGCCAGCAGAGAACCGGGACAGGACCACGAGCAGTATTTC.

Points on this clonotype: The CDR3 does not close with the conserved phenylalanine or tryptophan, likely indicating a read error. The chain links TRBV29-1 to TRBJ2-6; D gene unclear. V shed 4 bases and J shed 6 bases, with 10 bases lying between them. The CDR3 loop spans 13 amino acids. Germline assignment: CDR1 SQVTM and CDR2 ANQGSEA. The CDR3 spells CSVAPPEANVLTI. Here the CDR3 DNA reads TGCAGCGTTGCCCCCCCTGAGGCCAACGTCCTGACTATC.

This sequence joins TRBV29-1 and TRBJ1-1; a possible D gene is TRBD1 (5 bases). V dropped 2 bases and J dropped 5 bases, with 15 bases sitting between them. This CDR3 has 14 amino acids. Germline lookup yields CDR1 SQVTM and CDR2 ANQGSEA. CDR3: CSVEYRGTGTEAFF. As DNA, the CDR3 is TGCAGCGTTGAATATCGGGGGACCGGGACTGAAGCTTTCTTT.

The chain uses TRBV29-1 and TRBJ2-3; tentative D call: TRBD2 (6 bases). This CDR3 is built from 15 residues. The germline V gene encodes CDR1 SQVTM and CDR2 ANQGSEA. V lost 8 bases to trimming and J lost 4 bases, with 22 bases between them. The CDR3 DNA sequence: TGCAGCATGCAGGGTTCTCGCGGGGACTCAGATACGCAGTATTTT. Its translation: CSMQGSRGDSDTQYF.

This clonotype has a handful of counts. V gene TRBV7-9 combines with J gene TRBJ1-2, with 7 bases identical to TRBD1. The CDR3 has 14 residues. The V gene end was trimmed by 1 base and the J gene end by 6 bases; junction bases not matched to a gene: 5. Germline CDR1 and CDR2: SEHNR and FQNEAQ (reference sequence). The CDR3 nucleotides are TGTGCCAGCAGCTTAGTGGGGACAGACAATGGCTACACCTTC. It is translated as CASSLVGTDNGYTF.

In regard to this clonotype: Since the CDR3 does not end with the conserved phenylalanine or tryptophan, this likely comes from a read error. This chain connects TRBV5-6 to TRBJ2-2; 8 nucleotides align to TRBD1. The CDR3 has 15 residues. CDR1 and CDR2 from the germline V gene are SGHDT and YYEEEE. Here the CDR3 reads CVSSSLDRDTGELFS. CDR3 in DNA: TGTGTCAGTAGCTCCCTGGACAGGGACACCGGGGAGCTGTTTTCG.

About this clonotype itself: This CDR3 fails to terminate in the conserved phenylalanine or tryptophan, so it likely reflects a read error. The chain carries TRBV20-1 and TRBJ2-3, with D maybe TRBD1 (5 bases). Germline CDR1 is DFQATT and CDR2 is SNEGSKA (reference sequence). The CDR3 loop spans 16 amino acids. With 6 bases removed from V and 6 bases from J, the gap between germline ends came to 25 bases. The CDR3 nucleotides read TGCAGTGCCCAAGGGGTTAGCCGAAGGGCCGCGGATACGCAGTATATT. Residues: CSAQGVSRRAADTQYI.

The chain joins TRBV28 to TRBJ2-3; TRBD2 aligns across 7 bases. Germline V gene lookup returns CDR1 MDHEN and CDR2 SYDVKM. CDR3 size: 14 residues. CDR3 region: CATSFLAGTDTQYF. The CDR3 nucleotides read TGTGCTACCAGTTTCCTAGCGGGCACAGATACGCAGTATTTT. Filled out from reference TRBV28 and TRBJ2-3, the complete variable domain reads DVKVTQSSRYLVKRTGEKVFLECVQDMDHENMFWYRQDPGLGLRLIYFSYDVKMKEKGDIPEGYSVSREKKERFSLILESASTNQTSMYLCATSFLAGTDTQYFGPGTRLTVL.

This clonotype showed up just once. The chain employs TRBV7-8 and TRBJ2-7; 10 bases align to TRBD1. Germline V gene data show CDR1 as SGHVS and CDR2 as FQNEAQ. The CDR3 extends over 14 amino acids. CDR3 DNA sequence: TGTGGCAGTAGCTTTTGGAGGACAGGGGGGGAGCAGTACTTC. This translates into CGSSFWRTGGEQYF.

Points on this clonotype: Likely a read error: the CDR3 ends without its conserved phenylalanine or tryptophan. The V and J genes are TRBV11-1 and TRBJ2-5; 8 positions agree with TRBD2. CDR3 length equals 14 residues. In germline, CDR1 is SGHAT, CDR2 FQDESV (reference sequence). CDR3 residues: CTSSLAGLEETQYS. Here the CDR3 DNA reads TGTACCAGCAGCTTAGCGGGACTAGAGGAGACCCAGTACTCC.

The CDR3 loop is CASSRDRVEDEQFF. The CDR3 nucleotides read TGTGCCAGCAGCCGGGACAGGGTCGAGGATGAGCAGTTCTTC. The genes are TRBV7-9 and TRBJ2-1; 9 nucleotides align to TRBD1. There are 14 residues in the CDR3. Germline V CDR1 and CDR2: SEHNR, FQNEAQ (reference sequence). Germline trimming cut 5 bases from V and 8 bases from J; bases unmatched to any gene: 7.

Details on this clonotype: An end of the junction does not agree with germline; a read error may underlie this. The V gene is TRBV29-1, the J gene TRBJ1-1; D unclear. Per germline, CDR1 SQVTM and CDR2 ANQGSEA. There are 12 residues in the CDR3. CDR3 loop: CSVVPTGSEAFF. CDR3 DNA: TGTAGCGTTGTCCCCACTGGGTCTGAAGCTTTCTTT.

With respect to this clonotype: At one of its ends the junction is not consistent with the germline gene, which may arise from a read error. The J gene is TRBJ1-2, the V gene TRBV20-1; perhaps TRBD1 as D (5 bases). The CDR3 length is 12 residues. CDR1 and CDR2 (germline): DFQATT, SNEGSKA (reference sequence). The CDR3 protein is CSTRRGDHGCTF. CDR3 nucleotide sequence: TGCAGTACTAGACGGGGGGACCATGGCTGCACCTTC.